This entry describes one T cell receptor (beta chain). Clones were read by immunoSEQ multiplex PCR, and TCRdb kept only the in-frame ones, dropping some. The table lists tens of thousands of clones, roughly 92% of them singletons. These data originate in a study of technical replicates of blood from several donors. Per germline, CDR1 SEHNR and CDR2 FQNEAQ (reference sequence). The trim removed 6 bases at V and 12 bases at J, leaving 4 bases unmatched. The CDR3 consists of 11 residues. The chain joins TRBV7-9 to TRBJ2-1; the match to TRBD1 covers 8 bases. The sample was T cells isolated from PBMCs. This TCR was recovered from a human donor in good health. The DNA for the CDR3 is TGTGCCAGCAGTGGACAGGGCTGGCAGTTCTTC. Translated, it gives CASSGQGWQFF.